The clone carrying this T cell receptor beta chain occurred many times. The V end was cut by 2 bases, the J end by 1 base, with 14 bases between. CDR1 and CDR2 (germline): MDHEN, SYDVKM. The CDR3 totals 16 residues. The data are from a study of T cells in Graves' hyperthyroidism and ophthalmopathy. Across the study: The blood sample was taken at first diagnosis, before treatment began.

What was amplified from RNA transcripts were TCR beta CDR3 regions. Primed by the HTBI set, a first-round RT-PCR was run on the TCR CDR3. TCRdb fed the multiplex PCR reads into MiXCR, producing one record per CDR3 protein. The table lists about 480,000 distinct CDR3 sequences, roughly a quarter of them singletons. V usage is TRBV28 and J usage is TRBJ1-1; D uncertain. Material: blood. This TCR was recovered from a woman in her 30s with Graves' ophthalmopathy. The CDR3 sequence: CASSLTRKGANTEAFF. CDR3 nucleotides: TGTGCCAGCAGTTTAACACGGAAGGGAGCGAACACTGAAGCTTTCTTT.